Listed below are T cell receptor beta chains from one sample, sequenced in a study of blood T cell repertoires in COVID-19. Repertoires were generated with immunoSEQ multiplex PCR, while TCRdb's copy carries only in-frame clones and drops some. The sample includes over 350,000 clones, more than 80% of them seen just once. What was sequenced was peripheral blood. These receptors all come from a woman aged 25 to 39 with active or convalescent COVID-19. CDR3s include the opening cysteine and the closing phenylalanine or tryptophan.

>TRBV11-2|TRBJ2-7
CASSLLLGQGYEQYF
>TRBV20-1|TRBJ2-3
CSASLPAGASITDTQYF
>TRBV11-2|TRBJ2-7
CASSLNPGTGGFSYEQYF
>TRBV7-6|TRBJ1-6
CASSPVEQPSSYNSPLHF
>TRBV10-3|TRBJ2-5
CAIRPGSQETQYF
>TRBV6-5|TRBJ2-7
CASSLGLAGSEQYF
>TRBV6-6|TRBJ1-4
CASSGGQWHEKLFF
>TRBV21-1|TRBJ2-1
CASSSPSRRQGANEQFF
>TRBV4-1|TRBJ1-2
CASSQDRGRGTLIYTF
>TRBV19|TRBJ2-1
CASSIPSLAGRNEQFF